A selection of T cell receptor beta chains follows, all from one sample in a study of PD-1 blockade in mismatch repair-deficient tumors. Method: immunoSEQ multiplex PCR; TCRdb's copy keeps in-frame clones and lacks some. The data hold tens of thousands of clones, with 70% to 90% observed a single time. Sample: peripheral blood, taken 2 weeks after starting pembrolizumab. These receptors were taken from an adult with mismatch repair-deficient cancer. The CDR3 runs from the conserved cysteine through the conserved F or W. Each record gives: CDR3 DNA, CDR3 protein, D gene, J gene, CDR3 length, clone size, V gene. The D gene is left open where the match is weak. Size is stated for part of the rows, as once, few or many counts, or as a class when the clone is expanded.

cdr3_nt: TGTGCCAGCAGTTACACTAGCGGGAGCTCCTACGAGCAGTACTTC; cdr3_aa: CASSYTSGSSYEQYF; d_call: TRBD2; j_call: TRBJ2-7; cdr3_length: 15; clone_size: -; v_call: TRBV6-6
cdr3_nt: TGTGCCAGCAGATTTGCAGGGGGCGCGGACTATGGCTACACCTTC; cdr3_aa: CASRFAGGADYGYTF; d_call: TRBD1; j_call: TRBJ1-2; cdr3_length: 15; clone_size: -; v_call: TRBV6-6
cdr3_nt: TGCGCCAGCAGCTTAGCTAGCCTCCTACAAGAGACCCAGTACTTC; cdr3_aa: CASSLASLLQETQYF; d_call: -; j_call: TRBJ2-5; cdr3_length: 15; clone_size: once; v_call: TRBV5-1
cdr3_nt: TGTGCCAGCAGCCAAGGGTACGGCTATGGCTACACCTTC; cdr3_aa: CASSQGYGYGYTF; d_call: -; j_call: TRBJ1-2; cdr3_length: 13; clone_size: -; v_call: TRBV14
cdr3_nt: TGCGCCAGCAGCTCTCAGGGGGATTACAGGGAGACCCAGTACTTC; cdr3_aa: CASSSQGDYRETQYF; d_call: TRBD1; j_call: TRBJ2-5; cdr3_length: 15; clone_size: -; v_call: TRBV4-1
cdr3_nt: TGCGCCAGCAGCCAAGGTGTCGAGCAGTACTTC; cdr3_aa: CASSQGVEQYF; d_call: -; j_call: TRBJ2-7; cdr3_length: 11; clone_size: -; v_call: TRBV4-1
cdr3_nt: TGCAGCGTTGAAGATGGTAACCAAGAGACCCAGTACTTC; cdr3_aa: CSVEDGNQETQYF; d_call: -; j_call: TRBJ2-5; cdr3_length: 13; clone_size: -; v_call: TRBV29-1
cdr3_nt: TGTGCCAGCAGGTTGATCGGGGGAAGGCAGTACTTC; cdr3_aa: CASRLIGGRQYF; d_call: -; j_call: TRBJ2-7; cdr3_length: 12; clone_size: -; v_call: TRBV6-5
cdr3_nt: TGTGCCAGCAGTTACAGGGCCACAGATACGCAGTATTTT; cdr3_aa: CASSYRATDTQYF; d_call: -; j_call: TRBJ2-3; cdr3_length: 13; clone_size: -; v_call: TRBV6-5
cdr3_nt: TGCAGTGCTAGAGATATGGGGGGGCAGTATTTT; cdr3_aa: CSARDMGGQYF; d_call: -; j_call: TRBJ2-3; cdr3_length: 11; clone_size: -; v_call: TRBV20-1
cdr3_nt: TGTGCCAGCAGTGTTTCGGCCGACAGCTCCCCAGATACGCAGTATTTT; cdr3_aa: CASSVSADSSPDTQYF; d_call: -; j_call: TRBJ2-3; cdr3_length: 16; clone_size: -; v_call: TRBV28
cdr3_nt: TGTGCCAGCAGCCCTGGGGAGGGAACTAGGGACACCGGGGAGCTGTTTTTT; cdr3_aa: CASSPGEGTRDTGELFF; d_call: TRBD2; j_call: TRBJ2-2; cdr3_length: 17; clone_size: -; v_call: TRBV4-2
cdr3_nt: TGTGCCAGCAAGGGACTAGCGGGAGGGAATGAGCAGTTCTTC; cdr3_aa: CASKGLAGGNEQFF; d_call: TRBD2; j_call: TRBJ2-1; cdr3_length: 14; clone_size: -; v_call: TRBV5-6
cdr3_nt: TGTGCCAGCAGCGGACTAGCGGGAGATCGGTACAATGAGCAGTTCTTC; cdr3_aa: CASSGLAGDRYNEQFF; d_call: TRBD2; j_call: TRBJ2-1; cdr3_length: 16; clone_size: -; v_call: TRBV9
cdr3_nt: TGTGCCATCAGTGAGAACACCGGGGAGCTGTTTTTT; cdr3_aa: CAISENTGELFF; d_call: -; j_call: TRBJ2-2; cdr3_length: 12; clone_size: -; v_call: TRBV10-3
cdr3_nt: TGCAGCGTTGAAGGACAGTTGGCGAACTATGGCTACACCTTC; cdr3_aa: CSVEGQLANYGYTF; d_call: -; j_call: TRBJ1-2; cdr3_length: 14; clone_size: -; v_call: TRBV29-1
cdr3_nt: TGTGCCAGCAGTTCTTTCCTGACTAGAAACAATGAGCAGTTCTTC; cdr3_aa: CASSSFLTRNNEQFF; d_call: -; j_call: TRBJ2-1; cdr3_length: 15; clone_size: once; v_call: TRBV28
cdr3_nt: TGTGCCAGCAGCTCCCCTCGTTCCTTTCGGGGCGGGGAGCTGTTTTTT; cdr3_aa: CASSSPRSFRGGELFF; d_call: -; j_call: TRBJ2-2; cdr3_length: 16; clone_size: -; v_call: TRBV11-2
cdr3_nt: TGTGCCAGCAGCCCGGGACTAGCGAGTAGCAATGAGCAGTTCTTC; cdr3_aa: CASSPGLASSNEQFF; d_call: TRBD2; j_call: TRBJ2-1; cdr3_length: 15; clone_size: -; v_call: TRBV4-2
cdr3_nt: TGTGCCAGCACTGACACTTTCAATCAGCCCCAGCATTTT; cdr3_aa: CASTDTFNQPQHF; d_call: -; j_call: TRBJ1-5; cdr3_length: 13; clone_size: -; v_call: TRBV2
cdr3_nt: TGCGCCAGCAGTCGGGGGTTCGGGGAGCTGTTTTTT; cdr3_aa: CASSRGFGELFF; d_call: -; j_call: TRBJ2-2; cdr3_length: 12; clone_size: -; v_call: TRBV10-2
cdr3_nt: TGTGCCAGCAGCTGGGGACAGGAATTCGACTTGAGTACTGAAGCTTTCTTT; cdr3_aa: CASSWGQEFDLSTEAFF; d_call: TRBD1; j_call: TRBJ1-1; cdr3_length: 17; clone_size: -; v_call: TRBV5-6
cdr3_nt: TGTGCCGGCAGATTAGCGGGAGGTGGAGAGACCCAGTACTTC; cdr3_aa: CAGRLAGGGETQYF; d_call: TRBD2; j_call: TRBJ2-5; cdr3_length: 14; clone_size: -; v_call: TRBV7-8
cdr3_nt: TGTGCCAGCAGCTTGGGGACAGGGATGATCGACGAGCAGTACTTC; cdr3_aa: CASSLGTGMIDEQYF; d_call: TRBD1; j_call: TRBJ2-7; cdr3_length: 15; clone_size: -; v_call: TRBV5-4
cdr3_nt: TGTGCCAGTAGTATAGAAACGGGACGAGTCTACGAGCAGTACTTC; cdr3_aa: CASSIETGRVYEQYF; d_call: -; j_call: TRBJ2-7; cdr3_length: 15; clone_size: -; v_call: TRBV19
cdr3_nt: TGTGCCAGCACCGAGGGACGGAACTACGAGCAGTACTTC; cdr3_aa: CASTEGRNYEQYF; d_call: -; j_call: TRBJ2-7; cdr3_length: 13; clone_size: -; v_call: TRBV6-5
cdr3_nt: TGTGCCAGCAGTGGAGTTAGCACCCAAGAGACCCAGTACTTC; cdr3_aa: CASSGVSTQETQYF; d_call: -; j_call: TRBJ2-5; cdr3_length: 14; clone_size: -; v_call: TRBV6-5
cdr3_nt: TGTGCCAGTAGGCCTCTAGCGGGAGCAAATGAGCAGTTCTTC; cdr3_aa: CASRPLAGANEQFF; d_call: TRBD2; j_call: TRBJ2-1; cdr3_length: 14; clone_size: -; v_call: TRBV19
cdr3_nt: TGTGCCAGCAGTGACAGGGGAGTTTGGGAGCAGTACTTC; cdr3_aa: CASSDRGVWEQYF; d_call: TRBD1; j_call: TRBJ2-7; cdr3_length: 13; clone_size: -; v_call: TRBV27
cdr3_nt: TGTGCCAGCAGCTTAGATGGGACTATTTCAGATACGCAGTATTTT; cdr3_aa: CASSLDGTISDTQYF; d_call: TRBD2; j_call: TRBJ2-3; cdr3_length: 15; clone_size: -; v_call: TRBV11-2
cdr3_nt: TGCGCCAGCAGCTTTGGTCCAGAATTGCGCGAGCAGTACTTC; cdr3_aa: CASSFGPELREQYF; d_call: -; j_call: TRBJ2-7; cdr3_length: 14; clone_size: -; v_call: TRBV5-1
cdr3_nt: TGTGCCAGCAGTAGCGTGAGCGGGACTCAAGAGACCCAGTACTTC; cdr3_aa: CASSSVSGTQETQYF; d_call: TRBD2; j_call: TRBJ2-5; cdr3_length: 15; clone_size: -; v_call: TRBV6-5
cdr3_nt: TGTGCCAGCAGCGCAGCCGGGACAGGGGTCCCGGTAGCTTTCTTT; cdr3_aa: CASSAAGTGVPVAFF; d_call: TRBD1; j_call: TRBJ1-1; cdr3_length: 15; clone_size: medium-sized; v_call: TRBV9
cdr3_nt: TGTGCCAGCAGCTTGGGACAGGGGGCAACTAATGAAAAACTGTTTTTT; cdr3_aa: CASSLGQGATNEKLFF; d_call: TRBD1; j_call: TRBJ1-4; cdr3_length: 16; clone_size: -; v_call: TRBV5-5
cdr3_nt: TGTGCCAGCAGCTTGGGAGGAAGAGAGACCCAGTACTTC; cdr3_aa: CASSLGGRETQYF; d_call: -; j_call: TRBJ2-5; cdr3_length: 13; clone_size: -; v_call: TRBV11-2
cdr3_nt: TGCGCCAGCAGCCAAGTTTTCCTAGCGGGGCAGTTCTTC; cdr3_aa: CASSQVFLAGQFF; d_call: TRBD2; j_call: TRBJ2-1; cdr3_length: 13; clone_size: once; v_call: TRBV4-1
cdr3_nt: TGTGCCACCAGCAGGTCCGGGACGAAGGCCTACTCTGGGGCCAACGTCCTGACTTTC; cdr3_aa: CATSRSGTKAYSGANVLTF; d_call: -; j_call: TRBJ2-6; cdr3_length: 19; clone_size: -; v_call: TRBV15
cdr3_nt: TGTGCCAACAGGACAGGGGCAAATCAGCCCCAGCATTTT; cdr3_aa: CANRTGANQPQHF; d_call: TRBD1; j_call: TRBJ1-5; cdr3_length: 13; clone_size: -; v_call: TRBV6-1
cdr3_nt: TGTGCCAGCAGCACGGGACAGATCACAGATACGCAGTATTTT; cdr3_aa: CASSTGQITDTQYF; d_call: TRBD1; j_call: TRBJ2-3; cdr3_length: 14; clone_size: -; v_call: TRBV5-8
cdr3_nt: TGTGCCAGCAGTTACTCGAAGGGACTGCGGGAGACCCAGTACTTC; cdr3_aa: CASSYSKGLRETQYF; d_call: -; j_call: TRBJ2-5; cdr3_length: 15; clone_size: -; v_call: TRBV6-5
cdr3_nt: TGTGCCATCAGTGAGACGCGGGAAACTGAGCAGTTCTTC; cdr3_aa: CAISETRETEQFF; d_call: -; j_call: TRBJ2-1; cdr3_length: 13; clone_size: few; v_call: TRBV10-3
cdr3_nt: TGTGCCATCAGTGAGTCGATTACTGGGACTTCGAATGAAAAACTGTTTTTT; cdr3_aa: CAISESITGTSNEKLFF; d_call: -; j_call: TRBJ1-4; cdr3_length: 17; clone_size: -; v_call: TRBV10-3
cdr3_nt: TGTGCCAGCAGCTTGGGACAGGGGCTCTACGAGCAGTACTTC; cdr3_aa: CASSLGQGLYEQYF; d_call: TRBD1; j_call: TRBJ2-7; cdr3_length: 14; clone_size: -; v_call: TRBV5-8
cdr3_nt: TGCGCCAGCAGCCAAGGGACTAGCGGGAGTGGAGATACGCAGTATTTT; cdr3_aa: CASSQGTSGSGDTQYF; d_call: TRBD2; j_call: TRBJ2-3; cdr3_length: 16; clone_size: -; v_call: TRBV4-3
cdr3_nt: TGCGCCAGCAGTGAGTACCCAGGTTCCAATGAGCAGTTCTTC; cdr3_aa: CASSEYPGSNEQFF; d_call: -; j_call: TRBJ2-1; cdr3_length: 14; clone_size: -; v_call: TRBV10-2
cdr3_nt: TGTGCCACCAGCAGGGGACAGGGGGCGCGCTCTGGGGCCAACGTCCTGACTTTC; cdr3_aa: CATSRGQGARSGANVLTF; d_call: TRBD1; j_call: TRBJ2-6; cdr3_length: 18; clone_size: -; v_call: TRBV15
cdr3_nt: TGTGCCAGCTCACCGGGAATGAGCTCCTACAATGAGCAGTTCTTC; cdr3_aa: CASSPGMSSYNEQFF; d_call: -; j_call: TRBJ2-1; cdr3_length: 15; clone_size: -; v_call: TRBV18
cdr3_nt: TGTGCCAGCAGCTCCTTCAGGGTTGGTTTCTACAATGAGCAGTTCTTC; cdr3_aa: CASSSFRVGFYNEQFF; d_call: -; j_call: TRBJ2-1; cdr3_length: 16; clone_size: -; v_call: TRBV7-2
cdr3_nt: TGCAGCGTTGACGCCACAGATACGCAGTATTTT; cdr3_aa: CSVDATDTQYF; d_call: -; j_call: TRBJ2-3; cdr3_length: 11; clone_size: -; v_call: TRBV29-1
cdr3_nt: TGTGCCAGCAGTCGCGTCAGATCCTCACCGGCCGAGCAGTACTTC; cdr3_aa: CASSRVRSSPAEQYF; d_call: -; j_call: TRBJ2-7; cdr3_length: 15; clone_size: few; v_call: TRBV11-1
cdr3_nt: TGTGCCAGCAGTATATCGGGGGTAAAATCGGGTGAAGCTTTCTTT; cdr3_aa: CASSISGVKSGEAFF; d_call: -; j_call: TRBJ1-1; cdr3_length: 15; clone_size: -; v_call: TRBV6-1
cdr3_nt: TGCGCCAGCAGCCAAGATAGCGTTGGGCTAGCGGGAGTTAATGAGCAGTTCTTC; cdr3_aa: CASSQDSVGLAGVNEQFF; d_call: TRBD2; j_call: TRBJ2-1; cdr3_length: 18; clone_size: few; v_call: TRBV4-1
cdr3_nt: TGCGCCAGCAGTGATTCCCGGGAGTTTGGGACAGATACGCAGTATTTT; cdr3_aa: CASSDSREFGTDTQYF; d_call: -; j_call: TRBJ2-3; cdr3_length: 16; clone_size: -; v_call: TRBV10-1
cdr3_nt: TGTGCCAGCCAACTAGCGGGAGGCAATGAGCAGTTCTTC; cdr3_aa: CASQLAGGNEQFF; d_call: TRBD2; j_call: TRBJ2-1; cdr3_length: 13; clone_size: -; v_call: TRBV7-9
cdr3_nt: TGTGCCAGCAGCTCGAAGGGTAGGGACGAGCAGTACTTC; cdr3_aa: CASSSKGRDEQYF; d_call: -; j_call: TRBJ2-7; cdr3_length: 13; clone_size: few; v_call: TRBV7-8
cdr3_nt: TGTGCCAGCAGTTTTACCGGAGAAGAAAAACTGTTTTTT; cdr3_aa: CASSFTGEEKLFF; d_call: -; j_call: TRBJ1-4; cdr3_length: 13; clone_size: -; v_call: TRBV28
cdr3_nt: TGTGCCAGCAGCCCTCCAACACTCTCCTACAATGAGCAGTTCTTC; cdr3_aa: CASSPPTLSYNEQFF; d_call: -; j_call: TRBJ2-1; cdr3_length: 15; clone_size: -; v_call: TRBV7-2